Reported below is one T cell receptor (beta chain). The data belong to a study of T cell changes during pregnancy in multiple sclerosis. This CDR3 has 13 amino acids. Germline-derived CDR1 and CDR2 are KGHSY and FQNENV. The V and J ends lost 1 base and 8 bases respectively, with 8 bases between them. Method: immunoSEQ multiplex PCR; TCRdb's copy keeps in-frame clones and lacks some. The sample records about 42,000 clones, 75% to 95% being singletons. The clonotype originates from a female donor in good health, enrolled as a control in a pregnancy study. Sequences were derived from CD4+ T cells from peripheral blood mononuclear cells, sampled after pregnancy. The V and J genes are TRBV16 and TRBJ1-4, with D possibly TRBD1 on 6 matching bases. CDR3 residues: CASSQLGGEKLFF. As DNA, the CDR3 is TGTGCCAGCAGCCAATTAGGGGGAGAAAAACTGTTTTTT. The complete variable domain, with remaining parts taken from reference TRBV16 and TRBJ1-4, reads GEEVAQTPKHLVRGEGQKAKLYCAPIKGHSYVFWYQQVLKNEFKFLISFQNENVFDETGMPKERFSAKCLPNSPCSLEIQATKLEDSAVYFCASSQLGGEKLFFGSGTQLSVL.